These T cell receptor beta chains were read from a single sample in a study of blood T cells in healthy people across ages. TCRdb reprocessed the 5' RACE reads via MiXCR and lists one record per CDR3 protein. The sample records roughly 1 million distinct CDR3 sequences, around 27% being singletons. A further study also used this sample, focusing on T cells of mothers and their children.

The sample taken for sequencing was blood. The origin of the receptors is a girl aged 2-15 years in good health. Both conserved end residues are part of each CDR3. The D gene is left open where the match is weak. Clone size is shown for a subset of rows, as once, few, many or a class of expanded clone.

d_call j_call v_call clone_size cdr3_nt cdr3_aa
. TRBJ2-7 TRBV6-9 . TGTGCCAGCAGTTTGAATACGGGCTACGAGCAGTACTTC CASSLNTGYEQYF
. TRBJ1-3 TRBV12-3/TRBV12-4 . TGTGCCAGCAGTTTAGGAGGTGGGGCCTCTGGAAACACCATATATTTT CASSLGGGASGNTIYF
. TRBJ1-1 TRBV5-1 few TGCGCCAGCAGCTTGAATGGACCGCTGAACACTGAAGCTTTCTTT CASSLNGPLNTEAFF
TRBD1 TRBJ2-1 TRBV11-1 . TGTGCCAGCAGGGGACAGGGGGACGGCAATGAGCAGTTCTTC CASRGQGDGNEQFF
. TRBJ1-2 TRBV28 . TGTGCCAGCAGCGAAGATTGGGCAGGGCCTGGCTACACCTTC CASSEDWAGPGYTF
. TRBJ2-5 TRBV2 . TGTGCCAGCAGTGAAGCGCAAAGGCAAGAGACCCAGTACTTC CASSEAQRQETQYF
. TRBJ2-1 TRBV20-1 . TGCAGTGCTAGAGATCGGGATAGGGATGCTGTCTACAATGAGCAGTTCTTC CSARDRDRDAVYNEQFF
. TRBJ2-5 TRBV15 . TGTGCCACCAGCAGAGATACCACCCAAGAGACCCAGTACTTC CATSRDTTQETQYF
. TRBJ2-7 TRBV27 many TGTGCCAGCAGTTTTTTAGATTCTCCCTACGAGCAGTACTTC CASSFLDSPYEQYF
TRBD2 TRBJ2-3 TRBV12-3/TRBV12-4 . TGTGCCAGCAGACCTCCCTGGACTAGCGGAGACACAGATACGCAGTATTTT CASRPPWTSGDTDTQYF
. TRBJ2-2 TRBV9 . TGTGCCAGCAGCGGACGACAGGCGTTTTTAACCGGGGAGCTGTTTTTT CASSGRQAFLTGELFF
. TRBJ2-4 TRBV27 few TGTGCCAGCAGTTTGGCGGAGACGGCCAAAAACATTCAGTACTTC CASSLAETAKNIQYF
. TRBJ1-4 TRBV5-6 . TGTGCCAGCAGCTTCGCCTTGTCAACTAATGAAAAACTGTTTTTT CASSFALSTNEKLFF
TRBD1 TRBJ1-3 TRBV9 . TGTGCCAGCAGCGTCCCTAGAACCGGGACAGGGAAGAAAGTGGCTGGAAACACCATATATTTT CASSVPRTGTGKKVAGNTIYF
. TRBJ1-1 TRBV4-1 . TGCGCCAGCAGCCAAGTCAGGGAAGCTGGTGAAGCTTTCTTT CASSQVREAGEAFF
. TRBJ2-1 TRBV29-1 . TGCAGCGTGGTAGACCAAGAGCAGTTCTTC CSVVDQEQFF
. TRBJ2-4 TRBV7-9 . TGTGCCAGCAGCTCATGGGCCCGACAGAGGGGGAAAAACATTCAGTACTTC CASSSWARQRGKNIQYF
. TRBJ1-2 TRBV24-1 . TGTGCCACCAGTGATCACGGCGGGACAAACTATGGCTACACCTTC CATSDHGGTNYGYTF
. TRBJ2-2 TRBV20-1 few TGCAGTGCTAGAGGACTAGGAGGGACCGGGGAGCTGTTTTTT CSARGLGGTGELFF
. TRBJ2-1 TRBV2 few TGTGCCAGCAGACCCCCCAGCGAACGCTCCTACAATGAGCAGTTCTTC CASRPPSERSYNEQFF
TRBD1 TRBJ1-2 TRBV4-1 few TGCGCCAGCAGCTGGGACAGGGTAGAAGGCTACACCTTC CASSWDRVEGYTF
TRBD2 TRBJ2-7 TRBV5-6 . TGTGCCAGCAGCTTGACTAGCGGGTACTACGAGCAGTACTTC CASSLTSGYYEQYF
TRBD1 TRBJ2-5 TRBV9 . TGTGCCAGCAGCGCCCGGGACAGCAAAGAGACCCAGTACTTC CASSARDSKETQYF
. TRBJ1-1 TRBV27 . TGTGCCAGCAGTTCATTCCCTACACGGGGGGGCACTGAAGCTTTCTTT CASSSFPTRGGTEAFF
TRBD2 TRBJ2-1 TRBV3-1 . TGTGCCAGCAGCCACGGGGGGGCCTTGTTCAATGAGCAGTTCTTC CASSHGGALFNEQFF
. TRBJ2-5 TRBV6-6 . TGTGCCAGCAGCCCCGGGGCCGGGAGGACCCAGTACTTC CASSPGAGRTQYF
. TRBJ2-7 TRBV7-2 few TGTGCCAGCAGCTATGGTAGTCTCCCCGAGCAGTACTTC CASSYGSLPEQYF
. TRBJ2-7 TRBV11-2 . TGTGCCAGCAGCTTCCAACCACTAGTGGCGGACGAGCAGTACTTC CASSFQPLVADEQYF
TRBD1 TRBJ2-3 TRBV20-1 . TGCAGTGCTTCCTCAGGGGGCGTGAGCACAGATACGCAGTATTTT CSASSGGVSTDTQYF
. TRBJ2-7 TRBV14 few TGTGCCAGCAGCCAAGAGACAGCTTACGAGCAGTACTTC CASSQETAYEQYF
. TRBJ1-5 TRBV2 few TGTGCCAGCAGTGAAGCCGGGGGAAGGCAGCCCCAGCATTTT CASSEAGGRQPQHF
. TRBJ2-1 TRBV12-3/TRBV12-4 many TGTGCCAGCAGTTTCCCCGACAATGAGCAGTTCTTC CASSFPDNEQFF
TRBD2 TRBJ2-5 TRBV15 . TGTGCCACCAGCAGAGTAGCGGGAGGGCCCAATGGGACCCAGTACTTC CATSRVAGGPNGTQYF
. TRBJ2-3 TRBV27 few TGTGCCATCCAGGACCCTTACACAGATACGCAGTATTTT CAIQDPYTDTQYF
. TRBJ2-4 TRBV18 . TGTGCCAGCTCACCAGGGTCTGCCAAAAACATTCAGTACTTC CASSPGSAKNIQYF
. TRBJ2-7 TRBV7-8 . TGTGCCAGCAGCTTACGAATTGGAAGGGAAGGCTACGAGCAGTACTTC CASSLRIGREGYEQYF
. TRBJ2-1 TRBV19 . TGTGCCAGTAGTATAGCCCTTAGGAGGACAAACAATGAGCAGTTCTTC CASSIALRRTNNEQFF